The clone carrying this T cell receptor beta chain was counted a few times. This entry comes from a study of human T cells and chemical hapten exposure. Study details: Investigators sensitized around 2 cm by around 2 cm of upper inner arm skin with 2% DPC. Per-sample variation in TCR yield stemmed mainly from small pooled library volume differences.

Germline V gives CDR1 LNHDA, CDR2 SQIVND (reference sequence). V lost 8 bases to trimming and J lost 0 bases, with 7 bases between them. This CDR3 contains 13 residues. Described time point: pre-sensitization, week 0. Regarding treatment: therapeutic diphenylcyclopropenone sensitization with weekly scalp DPC. TCRdb reprocessed the RACE reads via MiXCR and lists one record per CDR3 protein. The sample has tens of thousands of distinct CDR3 sequences; 7.5% to 8% are singletons. The chain recombines TRBV19 with TRBJ2-2; D is unclear. This clonotype originated in a woman aged 50 to 60 with alopecia areata. Some clones in this sample may be carry-over from other donors' samples. Sequenced here: whole blood, sampled in connection with sensitization to the hapten diphenylcyclopropenone (DPC). CDR3 sequence (DNA): TGTGCCAGTTATTTTCCGAACACCGGGGAGCTGTTTTTT. It translates to CASYFPNTGELFF. Filled out from reference TRBV19 and TRBJ2-2, the complete variable domain reads DGGITQSPKYLFRKEGQNVTLSCEQNLNHDAMYWYRQDPGQGLRLIYYSQIVNDFQKGDIAEGYSVSREKKESFPLTVTSAQKNPTAFYLCASYFPNTGELFFGEGSRLTVL.